This T cell receptor (beta chain) was recorded in a study of T cell responses to AZD1222 COVID-19 vaccine. This clone has only a few counts. The protocol was immunoSEQ multiplex PCR, while the TCRdb copy is restricted to in-frame clones and leaves out a portion. The sample consists of 100,000 or so clones, 75% to 95% of them appearing once. V lost 1 base and J lost 0, with 5 bases in between. The CDR3 contains 14 residues. Germline V lookup: CDR1 SGHTS, CDR2 YDEGEE. V and J are TRBV5-8 and TRBJ2-4; D remains unclear. This receptor was identified in an adult who received the AZD1222 COVID-19 vaccine. The material sequenced was peripheral blood, taken 28 days after the second AZD1222 dose. The DNA of the CDR3 is TGTGCCAGCAGCTTGTCCCTAGCCAAAAACATTCAGTACTTC. Translation: CASSLSLAKNIQYF. Full variable domain (rest looked up from reference TRBV5-8 and TRBJ2-4): EAGVTQSPTHLIKTRGQQATLRCSPISGHTSVYWYQQALGLGLQFLLWYDEGEERNRGNFPPRFSGRQFPNYSSELNVNALELEDSALYLCASSLSLAKNIQYFGAGTRLSVL.